This TCR beta chain was documented in a study of T cells after yellow fever vaccination. Looking at the study overall: The fractions with low cell numbers were processed using SMART-Seq v4 Ultra Low Input.

The germline V and J ends were trimmed by 5 bases and 0 bases, with 18 bases remaining between them. Germline CDR1 reads LNHNV; CDR2 reads YYDKDF (reference sequence). The CDR3 is made up of 17 amino acids. TCRdb independently ran MiXCR on the 5' RACE reads; one entry per CDR3 protein. The data contain some 130,000 distinct CDR3 sequences, under 8% of them singletons. This clonotype was recorded at least ten times. The sample consisted of CD4+ T cells sorted from PBMCs, taken 10 days after the yellow fever booster vaccination. The TCR was taken from a man between 25 and 39 years old who received the YFV17D yellow fever vaccine. The V gene is TRBV15, the J gene TRBJ2-3, with no clear D. In nucleotides, the CDR3 is TGTGCCACCAGCTCGCTGGGAAAACTGCCTAGCACAGATACGCAGTATTTT. It is translated as CATSSLGKLPSTDTQYF.